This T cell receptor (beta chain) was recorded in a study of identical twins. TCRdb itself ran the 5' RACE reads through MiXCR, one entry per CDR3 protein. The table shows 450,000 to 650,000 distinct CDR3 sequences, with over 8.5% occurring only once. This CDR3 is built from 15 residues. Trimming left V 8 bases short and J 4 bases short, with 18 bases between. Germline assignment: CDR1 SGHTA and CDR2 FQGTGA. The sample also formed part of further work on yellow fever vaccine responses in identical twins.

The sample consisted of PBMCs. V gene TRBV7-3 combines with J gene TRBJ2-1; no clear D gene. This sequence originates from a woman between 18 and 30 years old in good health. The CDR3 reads CASRGQARRYNEQFF. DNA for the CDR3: TGTGCCAGCCGAGGCCAGGCTAGACGTTACAATGAGCAGTTCTTC.